A single sample gave rise to the 11 T cell receptor beta chains below, sequenced in a study of cytomegalovirus exposure and HLA in healthy donors (dated by TCRdb to 2017 to 2019). Library preparation used the immunoSEQ multiplex PCR assay. For the multiplex PCR, a mixture combining 60 forward primers for TCR Vbeta segments and 13 reverse primers for TCR Jbeta segments was used. TCRdb mirrors the immuneACCESS table, restricted to in-frame sequences. Some clones are absent from its copies; in checked studies, under half trace to an unresolved V gene, and the reason for the others is unknown. Recorded for this sample are 110,000 or so clones; roughly 72% of them occurred a single time. Around 3.9% of the sample lies in the top ten. Sequenced sample: PBMCs. The receptors come from a woman aged 40-49 years in good health and CMV-seropositive.

The chain carries TRBV12-5 and TRBJ2-3, with D maybe TRBD2 (6 bases). In germline, CDR1 is LGHNT, CDR2 FRNRAP. V was pared by 5 bases and J by 0 bases, with 15 bases between. This CDR3 is built from 16 residues. In DNA form, the CDR3 reads TGTGCTAGTGGTCGACCCTCGGGGGTCAGCACAGATACGCAGTATTTT. It codes for CASGRPSGVSTDTQYF.

V usage is TRBV28 and J usage is TRBJ2-7; 11 positions match TRBD2. After removal of 2 bases from V and 3 bases from J, the junction contained 3 bases not matched to a gene. This CDR3 has 15 amino acids. CDR1 and CDR2 from the germline V gene are MDHEN and SYDVKM. CDR3 DNA: TGTGCCAGCAGTTTACCACTAGCGGGAGTCTACGAGCAGTACTTC. Translated: CASSLPLAGVYEQYF. Together with reference TRBV28 and TRBJ2-7, the CDR3 gives the full variable domain: DVKVTQSSRYLVKRTGEKVFLECVQDMDHENMFWYRQDPGLGLRLIYFSYDVKMKEKGDIPEGYSVSREKKERFSLILESASTNQTSMYLCASSLPLAGVYEQYFGPGTRLTVT.

The rearrangement uses TRBV28 and TRBJ1-4; 11 nucleotides agree with TRBD1. Germline assignment: CDR1 MDHEN and CDR2 SYDVKM. V was clipped by 8 bases and J by 7 bases; unmatched bases: 3. This CDR3 region has 13 residues. CDR3 DNA: TGTGCCAGCCGGACAGGGGGCGGTGAAAAACTGTTTTTT. It yields the protein CASRTGGGEKLFF.

CDR3 protein: CASSLSVSYEQYF. As DNA, the CDR3 is TGTGCCAGCAGTTTATCCGTATCCTACGAGCAGTACTTC. V usage is TRBV27 and J usage is TRBJ2-7; D is undetermined. Per the germline V gene, CDR1 is MNHEY and CDR2 is SMNVEV (reference sequence). The CDR3 has 13 residues. With 0 bases removed from V and 1 base from J, the gap between germline ends came to 4 bases.

The chain combines TRBV5-1 with TRBJ1-2; no reliable D call. V was pared by 0 bases and J by 8 bases, with 11 bases between. Germline V CDR1 and CDR2: SGHRS, YFSETQ. CDR3 length: 13 amino acids. The CDR3 nucleotides are TGCGCCAGCAGCTTGGCCGGGATGAGCGGCTACACCTTC. This encodes CASSLAGMSGYTF.

This rearrangement joins TRBV7-3 to TRBJ2-7; 9 bases are a match to TRBD2. Trimming cost V 0 bases and J 5 bases; bases outside gene matches: 8. Germline V gives CDR1 SGHTA, CDR2 FQGTGA. The CDR3 has 16 residues. The CDR3 reads CASSLTSVAGAHEQYF. The CDR3 DNA reads as TGTGCCAGCAGCTTAACGTCGGTAGCGGGAGCCCACGAGCAGTACTTC.

The V and J genes are TRBV5-1 and TRBJ1-1; 8 nucleotides match TRBD1. The CDR3 totals 13 residues. V shed 4 bases, J shed 3 bases, and the junction held 2 bases outside the gene matches. CDR1 is SGHRS and CDR2 is YFSETQ in the germline V gene. This CDR3 reads CASSVGQDTEAFF. The CDR3 region has the DNA TGCGCCAGCAGCGTGGGACAGGACACTGAAGCTTTCTTT.

This clone has more than one count but fewer than ten. The chain carries TRBV7-9 and TRBJ2-7; D may be TRBD2 (6 bases). CDR1 and CDR2 from the germline V gene are SEHNR and FQNEAQ (reference sequence). Trimming removed 6 bases at V and 2 bases at J, with 17 bases between. This CDR3 is 15 amino acids long. The CDR3 spells CASSQPGLSAYEQYF. The CDR3 DNA reads as TGTGCCAGCAGTCAACCGGGACTCTCCGCCTACGAGCAGTACTTC.

This chain connects TRBV6-6 to TRBJ1-4; TRBD1 might be the D (5 bases). Per germline, CDR1 MNHNY and CDR2 SVGAGI (reference sequence). There are 15 residues in the CDR3. V was trimmed by 4 bases and J by 7 bases, leaving 16 bases between them. The chain's CDR3 is CASSSRTLLGEKLFF. CDR3 DNA: TGTGCCAGCAGTTCCCGGACATTGTTAGGTGAAAAACTGTTTTTT.

The count of this clone is one. The chain carries TRBV6-5 and TRBJ2-1, with a tentative D call TRBD1 (7 bases). The germline CDR1 and CDR2 sequences are MNHEY and SVGAGI. CDR3 length equals 13 residues. The V end was cut by 4 bases, the J end by 5 bases, with 9 bases between. The CDR3 spells CASSSGGHNEQFF. The CDR3 DNA sequence: TGTGCCAGCAGTTCAGGGGGGCACAATGAGCAGTTCTTC.

The genes are TRBV30 and TRBJ1-4, with no clear D. This CDR3 contains 14 residues. Trimming cost V 5 bases and J 8 bases, with 18 bases left between them. Looked up from germline, CDR1 is GTSNPN and CDR2 is SVGIG (reference sequence). The CDR3 spells CAWLGRGQREKLFF. The CDR3 DNA reads TGTGCCTGGCTCGGTCGGGGTCAGAGGGAAAAACTGTTTTTT.